The source of this T cell receptor beta chain is a study of blood T cell repertoires in COVID-19. As for the study in general: The United States, Italy and Spain provided the acute and convalescent COVID-19 samples. In each case, the material was cDNA or gDNA derived from T cells, B-cell-depleted T cells, or PBMCs.

In the authors' workflow: Counts of nucleated cells, estimated from reference gene primer amplification, were obtained. Repertoires were generated with immunoSEQ multiplex PCR, while TCRdb's copy carries only in-frame clones and drops some. That table furnishes V, J and clone size, whereas the DNA furnished D and trimming. This table has 200,000 to 250,000 clones, roughly 80% appearing once. CDR1 and CDR2 (germline): SGHAT, FQNNGV. Trimming took off 5 bases at V and 6 bases at J, with 17 bases between the two ends. CDR3 length: 16 residues. The J gene is TRBJ1-6, the V gene TRBV11-2; D possibly corresponds to TRBD1 (6 bases). The TCR was taken from a woman aged 18 to 35 with acute or convalescent COVID-19. Sequencing was performed on peripheral blood. In DNA form, the CDR3 reads TGTGCCAGCAGCGTAGGCGGGGGGGCGTTTAATTCACCCCTCCACTTT. It specifies CASSVGGGAFNSPLHF.